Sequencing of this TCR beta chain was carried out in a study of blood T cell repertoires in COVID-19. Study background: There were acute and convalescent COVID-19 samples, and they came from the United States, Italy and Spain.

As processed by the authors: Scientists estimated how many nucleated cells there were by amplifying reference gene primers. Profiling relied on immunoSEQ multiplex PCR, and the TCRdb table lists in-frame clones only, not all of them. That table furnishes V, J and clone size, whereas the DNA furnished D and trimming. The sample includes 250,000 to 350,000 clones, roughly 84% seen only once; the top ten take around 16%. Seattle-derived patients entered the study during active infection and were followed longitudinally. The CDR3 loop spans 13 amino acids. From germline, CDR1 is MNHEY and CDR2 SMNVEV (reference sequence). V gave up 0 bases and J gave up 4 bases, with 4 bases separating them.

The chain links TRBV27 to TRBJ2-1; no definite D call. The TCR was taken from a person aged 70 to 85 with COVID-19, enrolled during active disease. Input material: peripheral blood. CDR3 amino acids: CASSLSRYNEQFF. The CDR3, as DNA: TGTGCCAGCAGTTTATCGAGATACAATGAGCAGTTCTTC.